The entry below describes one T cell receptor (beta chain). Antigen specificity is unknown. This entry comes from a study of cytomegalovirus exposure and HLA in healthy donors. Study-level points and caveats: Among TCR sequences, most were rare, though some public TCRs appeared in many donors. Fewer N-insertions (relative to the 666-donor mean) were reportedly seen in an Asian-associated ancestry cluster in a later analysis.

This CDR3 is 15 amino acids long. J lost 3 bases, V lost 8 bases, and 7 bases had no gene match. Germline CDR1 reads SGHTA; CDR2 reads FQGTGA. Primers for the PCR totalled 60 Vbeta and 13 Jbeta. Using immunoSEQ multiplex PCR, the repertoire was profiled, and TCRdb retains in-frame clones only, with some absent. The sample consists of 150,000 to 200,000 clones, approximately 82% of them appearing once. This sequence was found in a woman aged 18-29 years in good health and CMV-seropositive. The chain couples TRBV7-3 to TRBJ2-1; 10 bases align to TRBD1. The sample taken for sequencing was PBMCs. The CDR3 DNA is TGTGCCAGCGGACAGGGGGAACCCTTCTACAATGAGCAGTTCTTC. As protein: CASGQGEPFYNEQFF.